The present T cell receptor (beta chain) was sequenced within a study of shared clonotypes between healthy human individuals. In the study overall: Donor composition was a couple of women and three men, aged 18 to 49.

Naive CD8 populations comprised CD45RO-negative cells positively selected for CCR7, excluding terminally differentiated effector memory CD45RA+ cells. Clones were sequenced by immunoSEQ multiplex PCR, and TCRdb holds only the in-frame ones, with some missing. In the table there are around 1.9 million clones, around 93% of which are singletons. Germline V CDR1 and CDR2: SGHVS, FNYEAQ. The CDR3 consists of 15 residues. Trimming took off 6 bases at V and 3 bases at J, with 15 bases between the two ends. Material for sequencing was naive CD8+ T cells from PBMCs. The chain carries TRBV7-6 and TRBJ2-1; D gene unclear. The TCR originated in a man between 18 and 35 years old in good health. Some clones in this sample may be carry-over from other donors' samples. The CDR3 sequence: CASSPEALLYNEQFF. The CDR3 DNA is TGTGCCAGCAGTCCCGAAGCTTTGCTCTACAATGAGCAGTTCTTC.